The 25 T cell receptor beta chains listed next were all sequenced from one sample in a study of T-cell memory formation after mild COVID-19. TCRdb re-called the 5' RACE reads with MiXCR, one entry per CDR3 protein. The repertoire holds hundreds of thousands of distinct CDR3 sequences, with 20% to 25% as singletons. Input material: PBMCs or a T cell subset sorted from them (not recorded which). These receptor sequences come from a man aged 18-30 years who had mild COVID-19 (a few samples of this study predate the infection). Cell type and time point are not known.

The rearrangement uses TRBV5-4 and TRBJ2-7, with 7 bases matching TRBD1. The CDR3 is made up of 14 amino acids. V was clipped by 4 bases and J by 2 bases; unmatched bases: 6. Germline V gene lookup returns CDR1 SGHNT and CDR2 YYREEE (reference sequence). The DNA for the CDR3 is TGTGCCAGCAGCCCGTTGACAGGGACCTACGAGCAGTACTTC. Protein sequence: CASSPLTGTYEQYF.

V is TRBV9 and J is TRBJ1-6; perhaps TRBD1 as D (5 bases). The length of the CDR3 is 15 residues. Trimming cost V 3 bases and J 12 bases, with 19 bases left between them. Germline assignment: CDR1 SGDLS and CDR2 YYNGEE. DNA of the CDR3: TGTGCCAGCAGCGCTGGGGGTGCGGGTGCGATACCCCTCCACTTT. Its translation is CASSAGGAGAIPLHF. Full variable domain (rest looked up from reference TRBV9 and TRBJ1-6): DSGVTQTPKHLITATGQRVTLRCSPRSGDLSVYWYQQSLDQGLQFLIQYYNGEERAKGNILERFSAQQFPDLHSELNLSSLELGDSALYFCASSAGGAGAIPLHFGNGTRLTVT.

The chain employs TRBV20-1 and TRBJ2-3; 7 nucleotides align to TRBD2. There are 16 residues in the CDR3. Germline V CDR1 and CDR2: DFQATT, SNEGSKA (reference sequence). The junction had 23 bases not matched to a gene; V was cut back by 8 bases and J by 9 bases. CDR3 protein: CSSRGLADPPGVTQYF. CDR3 in DNA: TGCAGTTCAAGAGGGCTAGCGGACCCCCCCGGAGTCACGCAGTATTTT.

This clonotype was seen a few times. This sequence joins TRBV5-1 and TRBJ2-3; 12 bases agree with TRBD2. V lost 1 base, J lost 6 bases, and 6 bases stayed unmatched. The CDR3 is 16 residues long. CDR1 and CDR2 from the germline V gene are SGHRS and YFSETQ. In DNA, the CDR3 is TGCGCCAGCAGCTTGACACTAGCGGGGGGTATGGATACGCAGTATTTT. Translated: CASSLTLAGGMDTQYF.

The chain carries TRBV7-9 and TRBJ1-1, with D uncertain. The CDR3 is 12 amino acids. The germline CDR1 and CDR2 sequences are SEHNR and FQNEAQ (reference sequence). Trimming shortened V by 5 bases and J by 8 bases, and 12 bases separated the two germline ends. The CDR3 nucleotides are TGTGCCAGCAGCGGCGTAGGTCGGGAAGCTTTCTTT. Encoded protein: CASSGVGREAFF.

The V gene is TRBV20-1, the J gene TRBJ1-5, with TRBD1 matching 8 bases. Germline V gene data show CDR1 as DFQATT and CDR2 as SNEGSKA (reference sequence). With V trimmed by 6 bases and J by 5 bases, 3 bases remained unmatched. This CDR3 has 12 residues. The CDR3 spells CSAGQDHQPQHF. The CDR3 nucleotides are TGCAGTGCGGGACAGGATCATCAGCCCCAGCATTTT.

This clonotype was observed many times. CDR3 region: CASSSYTAWTGELFF. In DNA form, the CDR3 reads TGTGCCAGCAGCTCATACACAGCCTGGACCGGGGAGCTGTTTTTT. J is TRBJ2-2 and V is TRBV7-2; D not certain. Germline V lookup: CDR1 SGHTA, CDR2 FQGNSA. The CDR3 has 15 residues. V shed 4 bases and J shed 5 bases, with 14 bases lying between them.

The chain combines TRBV6-2 or TRBV6-3 with TRBJ1-5; D is unresolved. With 2 bases removed from V and 3 bases from J, the gap between germline ends came to 8 bases. This CDR3 has 14 residues. Germline CDR1 and CDR2: MNHEY and SVGEGT. The CDR3 nucleotides read TGTGCCAGCAGTTACAGTGCGATCAATCAGCCCCAGCATTTT. Protein: CASSYSAINQPQHF.

The chain combines TRBV7-2 with TRBJ2-2, with TRBD1 identical over 7 bases. The trim removed 5 bases at V and 6 bases at J, leaving 12 bases unmatched. Germline V gene data show CDR1 as SGHTA and CDR2 as FQGNSA. The CDR3 contains 16 residues. CDR3 in amino acids: CASSRRQGGIAGELFF. In DNA, the CDR3 is TGTGCCAGCAGCAGACGACAGGGCGGCATTGCCGGGGAGCTGTTTTTT.

This clonotype was seen a handful of times. The CDR3 loop reads CASSPGAFGIGAEAFF. The CDR3 DNA reads as TGTGCCAGCAGCCCGGGAGCGTTCGGGATTGGCGCTGAAGCTTTCTTT. V is TRBV7-9 and J is TRBJ1-1, with D uncertain. From germline, CDR1 is SEHNR and CDR2 FQNEAQ (reference sequence). The CDR3 runs 16 residues. The ends were cut back, 5 bases at V and 6 bases at J, with 22 bases in the middle.

The V call is TRBV7-9, the J call TRBJ1-5; the D is unclear. Deletions cut 3 bases from V and 2 bases from J, with 5 bases between. CDR3 length: 13 amino acids. Germline-derived CDR1 and CDR2 are SEHNR and FQNEAQ (reference sequence). CDR3 sequence: CASSFGRNQPQHF. The CDR3 region has the DNA TGTGCCAGCAGCTTTGGACGCAATCAGCCCCAGCATTTT.

The chain links TRBV29-1 to TRBJ1-4; TRBD1 matches at 7 bases. Per the germline V gene, CDR1 is SQVTM and CDR2 is ANQGSEA. CDR3 length equals 13 residues. The CDR3 spells CSVQGNLGEKLFF. CDR3 coding DNA: TGCAGTGTACAGGGGAACCTTGGGGAAAAACTGTTTTTT.

The V and J genes are TRBV18 and TRBJ2-5; TRBD1 agrees at 11 bases. J gave up 4 bases and V 4 bases, and 8 bases lay outside the gene matches. This CDR3 is built from 16 residues. Per the germline V gene, CDR1 is KGHSH and CDR2 is LQKENI. Here the CDR3 reads CASSLGQGAQRETQYF. CDR3 DNA: TGTGCCAGCTCACTCGGACAGGGGGCGCAGAGAGAGACCCAGTACTTC.

This clonotype was detected only a few times. This sequence joins TRBV6-5 and TRBJ2-3; D not certain. Trimming removed 1 base from V and 0 bases from J, with 8 bases in between. The CDR3 consists of 15 residues. Per germline, CDR1 MNHEY and CDR2 SVGAGI. CDR3 amino acids: CASSYLNPSTDTQYF. The CDR3 coding sequence is TGTGCCAGCAGTTACTTGAATCCTAGCACAGATACGCAGTATTTT.

The chain uses TRBV6-5 and TRBJ2-5; no clear D. The germline V gene encodes CDR1 MNHEY and CDR2 SVGAGI. The V gene lost 4 bases and the J gene lost 0 bases, with 6 bases spanning the gap. The CDR3 loop spans 13 amino acids. The chain's CDR3 is CASSFKYQETQYF. Here the CDR3 DNA reads TGTGCCAGCAGTTTTAAGTACCAAGAGACCCAGTACTTC.

This clonotype was picked up one time. The chain recombines TRBV5-1 with TRBJ2-3; D is ambiguous. Germline V gene lookup returns CDR1 SGHRS and CDR2 YFSETQ. The CDR3 is made up of 13 amino acids. Trimming pared 2 bases from V and 4 bases from J, leaving 8 bases between. The CDR3 region is CASSLMPADTQYF. CDR3 sequence (DNA): TGCGCCAGCAGCTTAATGCCAGCAGATACGCAGTATTTT.

This clonotype has only a few counts. This chain links TRBV24-1 with TRBJ2-3, with TRBD1 matching over 10 bases. Germline CDR1 and CDR2: KGHDR and SFDVKD. This CDR3 comprises 18 residues. J was trimmed by 0 bases and V by 4 bases; bases with no gene match: 9. CDR3: CATSELTGTGASTDTQYF. The CDR3, as DNA: TGTGCCACCAGTGAATTAACCGGGACAGGGGCTAGCACAGATACGCAGTATTTT.

This chain links TRBV5-1 with TRBJ2-4; D might be TRBD2 (5 bases). CDR1 is SGHRS, CDR2 YFSETQ, per germline. This CDR3 has 14 amino acids. The V end lost 0 bases, the J end lost 8 bases, and 12 bases lay between the germline ends. The CDR3 nucleotides are TGCGCCAGCAGCTTGGCCAAAGAAGCGGACATTCAGTACTTC. Its translation: CASSLAKEADIQYF.

The sample holds a few counts of this clonotype. The gene calls are TRBV29-1 and TRBJ1-1; D is unclear. Germline assignment: CDR1 SQVTM and CDR2 ANQGSEA. CDR3 length: 13 amino acids. V lost 7 bases to trimming and J lost 0 bases, with 12 bases between them. The CDR3 DNA sequence: TGCAGCGGCGGAGAACCCATGAACACTGAAGCTTTCTTT. Its protein product is CSGGEPMNTEAFF. Full variable domain (outside the CDR3, taken from reference TRBV29-1 and TRBJ1-1): SAVISQKPSRDICQRGTSLTIQCQVDSQVTMMFWYRQQPGQSLTLIATANQGSEATYESGFVIDKFPISRPNLTFSTLTVSNMSPEDSSIYLCSGGEPMNTEAFFGQGTRLTVV.

This clonotype was observed a handful of times. The chain uses TRBV20-1 and TRBJ2-7; D gene uncertain. Trimming left V 0 bases short and J 9 bases short, with 0 bases between. This CDR3 is 8 amino acids long. The V gene's germline CDR1 is DFQATT and CDR2 SNEGSKA (reference sequence). This chain's CDR3 is CSAREQYV. The CDR3 nucleotides read TGCAGTGCTAGAGAGCAGTACGTC.

This clonotype was observed a few times. CDR3 DNA sequence: TGTGCCAGCAGTCGAGGGTATAGCAATCAGCCCCAGCATTTT. This sequence encodes CASSRGYSNQPQHF. The V gene is TRBV12-3 or TRBV12-4, the J gene TRBJ1-5; D not certain. The CDR3 is made up of 14 amino acids. The V and J ends lost 5 bases and 0 bases respectively, with 8 bases between them.

The chain has TRBV6-5 and TRBJ1-5; D uncertain. V lost 0 bases and J 6 bases, leaving 9 bases between the germline ends. Per germline, CDR1 MNHEY and CDR2 SVGAGI. CDR3 length: 14 residues. CDR3 loop: CASSYSGWGQPQHF. CDR3 DNA: TGTGCCAGCAGTTACTCGGGATGGGGTCAGCCCCAGCATTTT.

The genes are TRBV27 and TRBJ2-7; 8 bases fit TRBD2. After removal of 5 bases from V and 0 bases from J, the junction contained 12 bases not matched to a gene. Germline loops: CDR1 MNHEY, CDR2 SMNVEV (reference sequence). CDR3 length: 17 amino acids. CDR3 in DNA: TGTGCCAGCAGTCCCTCCATTAGCGGGGACCTCTCCTACGAGCAGTACGTC. It translates to CASSPSISGDLSYEQYV.

Only a few counts were recorded for this clonotype. The CDR3 spells CASSQLGTRSYEQYF. The DNA of the CDR3 is TGTGCCAGCAGCCAACTGGGGACTAGGTCCTACGAGCAGTACTTC. The rearrangement uses TRBV4-2 and TRBJ2-7; 8 nucleotides line up with TRBD2. From germline, CDR1 is LGHNA and CDR2 YNFKEQ. V was pared by 2 bases and J by 1 base, with 4 bases of the junction left unmatched. The CDR3 totals 15 residues.

Only a few counts were recorded for this clonotype. The gene calls are TRBV12-3 or TRBV12-4 and TRBJ2-3; no firm D call. The CDR3 totals 12 residues. With 6 bases removed from V and 2 bases from J, the gap between germline ends came to 6 bases. The CDR3 sequence: CASRSATDTQYF. The CDR3 DNA reads TGTGCCAGCAGGTCAGCCACAGATACGCAGTATTTT.